The clone carrying this T cell receptor (beta chain) was seen only once. Its antigen is unknown. The data stem from a study of PD-1 blockade in mismatch repair-deficient tumors. TCRdb's copy holds only in-frame clones and misses some; the assay was immunoSEQ multiplex PCR. The sample lists 120,000 or so clones; more than 85% were seen once. Whole-study findings and limits: Tumor-resident clones, often absent from pretreatment blood, expanded after pembrolizumab and then contracted.

CDR1 is MNHEY and CDR2 is SMNVEV in the germline V gene (reference sequence). This CDR3 region has 14 residues. Trimming took off 0 bases at V and 3 bases at J, with 9 bases between the two ends. All patients were mismatch repair deficient, assessed by either PCR or immunohistochemistry. TCRs were sequenced from three patients responding to pembrolizumab. The sequences come from peripheral blood, collected 44 weeks after starting pembrolizumab. This chain links TRBV27 with TRBJ2-7; D is unclear. This clonotype was obtained from an adult with mismatch repair-deficient cancer. The CDR3 DNA reads TGTGCCAGCAGTTTATCTGACTTTGGCTACGAGCAGTACTTC. This sequence encodes CASSLSDFGYEQYF.